These 22 T cell receptor beta chains came from one sample sequenced in a study of early T cells in non-severe SARS-CoV-2 infection. One entry per CDR3 protein, called by TCRdb with MiXCR from the 5' RACE reads. The sample has around 77,000 distinct CDR3 sequences, around 10% seen once; the top ten hold 15% to 17%. The sequencing used whole blood, collected at baseline. All receptors come from an adult who was a healthcare worker with PCR-confirmed SARS-CoV-2 infection or an uninfected control (not recorded which). The donor label of this sample is uncertain.

This clonotype has more than one count but fewer than ten. The chain employs TRBV4-1 and TRBJ2-7; the D gene is possibly TRBD1 (6 bases). Trimming cost V 2 bases and J 3 bases, with 14 bases left between them. Germline-derived CDR1 and CDR2 are MGHRA and YSYEKL. CDR3 size: 15 residues. CDR3 sequence (DNA): TGCGCCAGCAGCCAACCCGCAGGGGCCCACTACGAGCAGTACTTC. Its translation is CASSQPAGAHYEQYF.

This clonotype has a handful of counts. This chain's CDR3 is CASSLSINTEAFF. The CDR3 bases are TGTGCCAGCAGCTTGTCCATTAACACTGAAGCTTTCTTT. This rearrangement joins TRBV5-5 to TRBJ1-1; D remains unclear. The CDR3 sequence is 13 residues long. V lost 1 base to trimming and J lost 2 bases, with 6 bases between them. Germline CDR1 reads SGHKS; CDR2 reads YYEKEE (reference sequence).

This clonotype has ten or more counts. This rearrangement joins TRBV11-2 to TRBJ2-3, with 10 bases fitting TRBD2. Germline assignment: CDR1 SGHAT and CDR2 FQNNGV. The junction had 10 bases not matched to a gene; V was cut back by 3 bases and J by 1 base. This CDR3 has 18 residues. CDR3 nucleotides: TGTGCCAGCAGCTTTCGACAGCGGGGGGGCCGGGGCACAGATACGCAGTATTTT. This sequence encodes CASSFRQRGGRGTDTQYF.

The chain is built from TRBV4-1 and TRBJ2-1; no firm D call. Trimming pared 1 base from V and 7 bases from J, leaving 14 bases between. Germline V CDR1 and CDR2: MGHRA, YSYEKL. This CDR3 is 15 amino acids long. CDR3 sequence reads: CASSQVTSAMNEQFF. CDR3 nucleotides: TGCGCCAGCAGCCAAGTAACTTCAGCTATGAATGAGCAGTTCTTC.

The chain has TRBV5-8 and TRBJ1-2, with D maybe TRBD1 (5 bases). CDR1 and CDR2 (germline): SGHTS, YDEGEE. Trimming shortened V by 5 bases and J by 5 bases, and 16 bases separated the two germline ends. This CDR3 contains 14 residues. The CDR3 is CASSLKSRVYGYTF. CDR3 DNA: TGTGCCAGCAGTCTCAAAAGCAGGGTTTATGGCTACACCTTC. Looking up the rest from reference TRBV5-8 and TRBJ1-2 gives the full variable domain: EAGVTQSPTHLIKTRGQQATLRCSPISGHTSVYWYQQALGLGLQFLLWYDEGEERNRGNFPPRFSGRQFPNYSSELNVNALELEDSALYLCASSLKSRVYGYTFGSGTRLTVV.

This clonotype was seen a few times. V usage is TRBV5-4 and J usage is TRBJ2-2, with unresolved D. This CDR3 is 12 amino acids long. CDR1 and CDR2 from the germline V gene are SGHNT and YYREEE (reference sequence). V was trimmed by 2 bases and J by 6 bases, leaving 5 bases between them. The CDR3 loop is CASSFRSGELFF. In DNA, the CDR3 is TGTGCCAGCAGCTTCAGGTCCGGGGAGCTGTTTTTT.

The rearrangement joins TRBV2 to TRBJ1-2, with D maybe TRBD1 (6 bases). V lost 7 bases and J 4 bases, leaving 19 bases between the germline ends. Looked up from germline, CDR1 is SNHLY and CDR2 is FYNNEI. The length of the CDR3 is 15 residues. CDR3 loop: CASNELETGVYGYTF. CDR3 nucleotides: TGTGCCAGCAATGAGTTGGAGACAGGCGTCTATGGCTACACCTTC.

The rearrangement uses TRBV11-3 and TRBJ1-6; possibly TRBD1 for D (6 bases). Per the germline V gene, CDR1 is SGHNT and CDR2 is YENEEA. This CDR3 is built from 12 residues. Trimming left V 7 bases short and J 7 bases short, with 8 bases between. CDR3: CASTGGNSPLHF. CDR3 DNA: TGTGCCAGCACGGGGGGCAATTCACCCCTCCACTTT.

Ten or more counts support this clonotype. The chain is built from TRBV27 and TRBJ2-1; 12 bases are shared with TRBD2. Germline-derived CDR1 and CDR2 are MNHEY and SMNVEV (reference sequence). This CDR3 region has 16 residues. Unmatched junction bases numbered 13, after V lost 8 bases and J lost 8 bases. In nucleotides, the CDR3 is TGTGCCAGCCAGAAATCGACTAGCGGGAGAGGTGATGAGCAGTTCTTC. Amino acid sequence: CASQKSTSGRGDEQFF.

V usage is TRBV4-1 and J usage is TRBJ2-3; D not certain. CDR3 length equals 15 residues. Trimming shortened V by 0 bases and J by 6 bases, and 13 bases separated the two germline ends. Germline CDR1 MGHRA, CDR2 YSYEKL. CDR3 coding DNA: TGCGCCAGCAGCCAAGAGGGGTCCCTAAGGGATACGCAGTATTTT. Translation gives CASSQEGSLRDTQYF.

This clonotype was found a few times. The genes are TRBV19 and TRBJ2-2; a possible D gene is TRBD1 (6 bases). V lost 5 bases and J lost 3, with 10 bases in between. This CDR3 contains 14 residues. Germline values: CDR1 LNHDA, CDR2 SQIVND (reference sequence). The CDR3 bases are TGTGCCAGTAGTTTGGGACAATACACCGGGGAGCTGTTTTTT. This encodes CASSLGQYTGELFF.

This clonotype was seen many times. This chain uses TRBV27 with TRBJ1-5; 7 nucleotides align to TRBD1. V dropped 5 bases and J dropped 6; count of bases not matched to a gene: 13. This CDR3 contains 16 residues. CDR1 MNHEY and CDR2 SMNVEV come from the germline V gene (reference sequence). The CDR3: CASSTLRQGWSQPQHF. CDR3 sequence (DNA): TGTGCCAGCAGTACACTCCGACAGGGTTGGAGTCAGCCCCAGCATTTT.

There are many counts of this clonotype. The rearrangement joins TRBV7-8 to TRBJ2-1; TRBD2 matches at 7 bases. This CDR3 has 17 residues. The V gene's germline CDR1 is SGHVS and CDR2 FQNEAQ. V trimming: 2 bases; J trimming: 0 bases; junction bases outside the gene matches: 7. CDR3 coding DNA: TGTGCCAGCAGCTTAACCGCCGGGGGGTTCTCCTACAATGAGCAGTTCTTC. It codes for CASSLTAGGFSYNEQFF.

This clonotype was seen many times. The CDR3 nucleotides read TGTGCCAGCAGCCCACCCGGGACTAGCGGACTCTCCTGGGCCGGGGAGCTGTTTTTT. Protein product: CASSPPGTSGLSWAGELFF. The chain links TRBV5-6 to TRBJ2-2, with 11 bases lining up with TRBD2. Germline V gene data show CDR1 as SGHDT and CDR2 as YYEEEE. The CDR3 totals 19 residues. Unmatched junction bases numbered 17, after V lost 4 bases and J lost 6 bases.

This clonotype was observed a handful of times. The chain links TRBV7-2 to TRBJ2-3, with 10 positions matching TRBD1. CDR1 is SGHTA, CDR2 FQGNSA, per germline. CDR3 length equals 15 residues. Trimming cost V 5 bases and J 1 base; bases outside gene matches: 3. The CDR3 DNA sequence: TGTGCCAGCAGCCAAGGACAGGGGGGCACAGATACGCAGTATTTT. Amino acids: CASSQGQGGTDTQYF. The full variable domain, its missing parts supplied by reference TRBV7-2 and TRBJ2-3, is GAGVSQSPSNKVTEKGKDVELRCDPISGHTALYWYRQSLGQGLEFLIYFQGNSAPDKSGLPSDRFSAERTGGSVSTLTIQRTQQEDSAVYLCASSQGQGGTDTQYFGPGTRLTVL.

This clonotype has a count of ten or more. The rearrangement joins TRBV5-1 to TRBJ2-3; possible D gene TRBD2, 5 bases. Per the germline V gene, CDR1 is SGHRS and CDR2 is YFSETQ. Trimming pared 2 bases from V and 5 bases from J, leaving 6 bases between. The CDR3 has 12 residues. The CDR3 spells CASSLEGDTQYF. The CDR3, as DNA: TGCGCCAGCAGCTTAGAGGGAGATACGCAGTATTTT.

Points on this clonotype: Mismatch with germline at one junction end may stem from a read error. The chain couples TRBV10-1 to TRBJ2-2; tentatively, D is TRBD2 (5 bases). The CDR3 consists of 15 residues. Germline V gene sequence: CDR1 WNHNN, CDR2 SYGVQD (reference sequence). The CDR3 nucleotides read TGCGCCAGCAGTGATTCAGGTTGGAACACCGGGGAGCAGTTTTTT. Encoded protein: CASSDSGWNTGEQFF.

V gene TRBV6-2 or TRBV6-3 combines with J gene TRBJ2-5; D ambiguous. The CDR3 length is 12 residues. Trimming removed 9 bases from V and 5 bases from J, with 13 bases in between. Germline V gene data show CDR1 as MNHEY and CDR2 as SVGEGT. CDR3 amino acids: CASTDPRETQYF. The DNA for the CDR3 is TGTGCCAGTACGGATCCGCGGGAGACCCAGTACTTC.

A few counts support this clonotype. The CDR3 reads CASSPTGASDYHEQYF. The CDR3 DNA reads as TGTGCCAGTAGCCCCACAGGGGCCAGCGATTACCACGAGCAGTACTTC. The chain recombines TRBV19 with TRBJ2-7, with 7 nucleotides matching TRBD1. The V and J ends lost 6 bases and 5 bases, in that order; junction bases with no gene match: 16. The CDR3 totals 16 residues. Germline V CDR1 and CDR2: LNHDA, SQIVND (reference sequence). Based on the CDR3 plus reference TRBV19 and TRBJ2-7, the full variable domain is DGGITQSPKYLFRKEGQNVTLSCEQNLNHDAMYWYRQDPGQGLRLIYYSQIVNDFQKGDIAEGYSVSREKKESFPLTVTSAQKNPTAFYLCASSPTGASDYHEQYFGPGTRLTVT.

This clonotype was picked up a small number of times. The CDR3 DNA sequence: TGTGCCAGCAGTTCGTCCCGGGACGGGTACGAGCAGTACTTC. This gives the protein CASSSSRDGYEQYF. This chain links TRBV6-2 or TRBV6-3 with TRBJ2-7; perhaps D is TRBD1 or TRBD2 (5 bases each). CDR1 is MNHEY and CDR2 is SVGEGT in the germline V gene. V lost 4 bases, J lost 4 bases, and 14 bases lay in between. The CDR3 is 14 amino acids.

This clonotype was counted many times. The chain employs TRBV4-1 and TRBJ2-4; possibly TRBD1 for D (6 bases). V gave up 4 bases and J gave up 1 base, with 17 bases separating them. Germline loops: CDR1 MGHRA, CDR2 YSYEKL. This CDR3 spans 17 amino acids. The CDR3 bases are TGCGCCAGCAGCCCGGGTCGAGGTAGGGGGGCCAAAAACATTCAGTACTTC. Translated: CASSPGRGRGAKNIQYF.

The sample holds many counts of this clonotype. The chain couples TRBV7-2 to TRBJ1-5; D is perhaps TRBD1 (6 bases). Germline CDR1 and CDR2: SGHTA and FQGNSA. The CDR3 length is 17 residues. The V end lost 2 bases, the J end lost 5 bases, and 19 bases lay between the germline ends. In nucleotides, the CDR3 is TGTGCCAGCAGCTTAAGATTTGCGGGGGCGTATGATCAGCCCCAGCATTTT. Encoded protein: CASSLRFAGAYDQPQHF.